Below, 30 T cell receptor beta chains from the same sample are listed, as sequenced in a study of metastatic and nonmetastatic thyroid tumors. Treatment of any kind had been given to no patient before thyroid surgery. Through MiXCR, TCRdb re-clonotyped the PCR reads. The sample has fewer than 50,000 clones; 16% are singletons. Material: blood. The receptor source for this set is a female donor with papillary thyroid cancer or a benign thyroid nodule (not recorded which). Some clones in this sample may be carry-over from other donors' samples.

In this sample, this clone turned up a few times. The final CDR3 position lacks the conserved phenylalanine or tryptophan, pointing to a likely read error. The V call is TRBV19, the J call TRBJ1-3; tentatively, D is TRBD1 (5 bases). There are 14 residues in the CDR3. Germline loops: CDR1 LNHDA, CDR2 SQIVND (reference sequence). CDR3 region: CASSMGTDGNSIYV. The CDR3 DNA reads TGTGCCAGTAGTATGGGGACCGATGGAAACAGCATATATGTT.

The chain recombines TRBV6-1 with TRBJ1-6; TRBD1 might be the D (5 bases). Trimming pared 5 bases from V and 8 bases from J, leaving 16 bases between. The germline CDR1 and CDR2 sequences are MNHNS and SASEGT. The CDR3 totals 15 residues. CDR3 in amino acids: CASSSGRLIDSPLHF. In nucleotides, the CDR3 is TGTGCCAGCAGTTCGGGGCGGTTGATTGATTCACCCCTCCACTTT.

This clone was detected a few times. V and J are TRBV10-3 and TRBJ2-1, with a weak D call TRBD2 (6 bases). Germline V CDR1 and CDR2: ENHRY, SYGVKD. CDR3 size: 16 residues. Trimming stripped 10 bases from V and 5 bases from J, with 24 bases between. The CDR3 nucleotides are TGTGCCACGGGGACTTCAGGACTATCGGCGCACAATGAGCAGTTCTTC. It yields the protein CATGTSGLSAHNEQFF.

The J gene is TRBJ2-5, the V gene TRBV7-2; D not resolved. This CDR3 spans 12 amino acids. Looked up from germline, CDR1 is SGHTA and CDR2 is FQGNSA. The germline V and J ends were trimmed by 3 bases and 2 bases, with 4 bases remaining between them. For the CDR3, the DNA is TGTGCCAGCAGCTTTTTTCAAGAGACCCAGTACTTC. Its protein is CASSFFQETQYF.

This clone was counted many times. The chain joins TRBV2 to TRBJ1-1, with D perhaps TRBD1 (5 bases). The ends were cut back, 0 bases at V and 5 bases at J, with 13 bases in the middle. Germline values: CDR1 SNHLY, CDR2 FYNNEI. The CDR3 covers 15 residues. The CDR3 DNA reads as TGTGCCAGCAGTGAAGCTTGGGGGGATCGGACTGAAGCTTTCTTT. Translating gives CASSEAWGDRTEAFF.

This clone came up once. This chain links TRBV5-1 with TRBJ2-5; either TRBD1 or TRBD2 may fit D (6 bases each). Germline V gene sequence: CDR1 SGHRS, CDR2 YFSETQ. The CDR3 length is 14 residues. Trimming left V 6 bases short and J 5 bases short, with 17 bases between. The CDR3, as DNA: TGCGCCAGCATCCCTAGCGTGAGGGGGGAGACCCAGTACTTC. It specifies CASIPSVRGETQYF. Complete variable domain (other parts from reference TRBV5-1 and TRBJ2-5): KAGVTQTPRYLIKTRGQQVTLSCSPISGHRSVSWYQQTPGQGLQFLFEYFSETQRNKGNFPGRFSGRQFSNSRSEMNVSTLELGDSALYLCASIPSVRGETQYFGPGTRLLVL.

This clone has a count of ten or more. The chain links TRBV4-1 to TRBJ2-7; 7 bases map to TRBD1. Germline values: CDR1 MGHRA, CDR2 YSYEKL. The CDR3 contains 16 residues. With 3 bases clipped from V and 3 bases from J, the junction kept 11 bases outside the gene matches. CDR3 sequence reads: CASSQTGTDILYEQYF. The CDR3 bases are TGCGCCAGCAGCCAGACTGGGACAGATATCCTCTACGAGCAGTACTTC.

This chain uses TRBV3-1 with TRBJ1-1; 8 nucleotides agree with TRBD1. The CDR3 covers 14 residues. Unmatched junction bases numbered 4, after V lost 2 bases and J lost 5 bases. Per germline, CDR1 LGHDT and CDR2 YNNKEL (reference sequence). The CDR3, as DNA: TGTGCCAGCAGCCAACCAGGGGGCGTAACTGAAGCTTTCTTT. Amino acids: CASSQPGGVTEAFF.

This clone was observed at least ten times. The chain joins TRBV6-1 to TRBJ1-1; D is undetermined. The germline V gene encodes CDR1 MNHNS and CDR2 SASEGT. V was pared by 2 bases and J by 4 bases, with 5 bases between. CDR3 length equals 12 residues. The chain's CDR3 is CASSEWVTEAFF. DNA of the CDR3: TGTGCCAGCAGTGAATGGGTCACTGAAGCTTTCTTT.

At least ten counts were recorded for this clone. This chain links TRBV15 with TRBJ2-3; no clear D gene. V lost 0 bases to trimming and J lost 3 bases, with 4 bases between them. The CDR3 has 13 residues. Germline V gene data show CDR1 as LNHNV and CDR2 as YYDKDF (reference sequence). CDR3 sequence (DNA): TGTGCCACCAGCAGAGATTTAACAGATACGCAGTATTTT. It is translated as CATSRDLTDTQYF.

With respect to this clone: One junction end disagrees with the germline gene, perhaps due to a read error. The gene calls are TRBV11-3 and TRBJ2-1; a weak D match, TRBD2 (7 bases). The CDR3 extends over 12 amino acids. Germline V gene data show CDR1 as SGHNT and CDR2 as YENEEA. CDR3 amino acids: CARAGGGGGPVF. In DNA form, the CDR3 reads TGTGCCAGAGCGGGTGGAGGCGGGGGCCCGGTCTTC.

There are many counts of this clone. The chain links TRBV30 to TRBJ2-1; no clear D gene. Germline values: CDR1 GTSNPN, CDR2 SVGIG (reference sequence). The CDR3 consists of 13 residues. Trimming took 0 bases from V and 7 from J, leaving 10 bases between them. The CDR3 spells CAWSVGSQNEQFF. The CDR3 nucleotides read TGTGCCTGGAGTGTGGGCAGCCAGAATGAGCAGTTCTTC.

This clone showed up just a few times. Sequence at one end of the junction differs from germline and may be a read error. The chain joins TRBV6-2 or TRBV6-3 to TRBJ2-3; unclear D gene. CDR3 length: 14 amino acids. Germline V gene lookup returns CDR1 MNHEY and CDR2 SVGEGT. The chain's CDR3 is CASSSGESTDMQYF. CDR3 DNA sequence: TGTGCCAGCAGTTCAGGAGAGAGCACAGATATGCAGTATTTT.

This clone has a count of ten or more. J is TRBJ2-1 and V is TRBV4-1, with a tentative D call TRBD1 (6 bases). Germline CDR1 and CDR2: MGHRA and YSYEKL. Trimming left V 2 bases short and J 1 base short, with 15 bases between. CDR3 length: 17 amino acids. Here the CDR3 DNA reads TGCGCCAGCAGCCAAACCCGACAGGAAGCTTCCTACAATGAGCAGTTCTTC. Its protein product is CASSQTRQEASYNEQFF.

This clone occurred many times. The V gene is TRBV5-5, the J gene TRBJ2-2; 8 bases match TRBD1. This CDR3 region has 15 residues. Trimming removed 3 bases from V and 1 base from J; junction bases left unmatched: 2. Germline V gene data show CDR1 as SGHKS and CDR2 as YYEKEE (reference sequence). CDR3: CASSSGQGNTGELFF. The CDR3 region has the DNA TGTGCCAGCAGCTCCGGACAGGGGAACACCGGGGAGCTGTTTTTT.

This clone was seen ten or more times. V and J are TRBV6-1 and TRBJ1-2; D gene ambiguous. Trimming took off 6 bases at V and 8 bases at J, with 13 bases between the two ends. The germline gives CDR1 MNHNS, CDR2 SASEGT. The CDR3 has 12 amino acids. CDR3 DNA: TGTGCCAGCAGGGACGGTACGACGGGCTACACCTTC. Translating gives CASRDGTTGYTF.

As regards this clone: One end of the junction fails to match germline, which may point to a read error. The chain combines TRBV11-1 with TRBJ2-2, with D possibly TRBD2 on 6 matching bases. Per germline, CDR1 SGHAT and CDR2 FQDESV (reference sequence). The CDR3 totals 18 residues. The CDR3 coding sequence is TGTGCCAGCAGCTTTGCGGGGAGTAAACGGGGATTCACCTGGGAGCTGTTTTTT. Amino acid sequence: CASSFAGSKRGFTWELFF.

Ten or more counts support this clone. This chain uses TRBV12-3 or TRBV12-4 with TRBJ1-1, with 8 positions matching TRBD1. The CDR3 extends over 16 amino acids. V gave up 3 bases and J gave up 4 bases; unmatched junction bases: 10. This chain's CDR3 is CASSLSAGGEGTEAFF. CDR3 in DNA: TGTGCCAGCAGTTTGAGTGCAGGGGGCGAAGGCACTGAAGCTTTCTTT.

This clone was observed at least ten times. Other DNA variants within this sample encode the same CDR3. The V and J genes are TRBV24-1 and TRBJ2-7; 8 nucleotides agree with TRBD1. V lost 3 bases, J lost 2 bases, and 2 bases stayed unmatched. The CDR3 contains 14 residues. CDR1 and CDR2 from the germline V gene are KGHDR and SFDVKD. CDR3 residues: CATSDPDRAYEQYF. The CDR3 DNA reads as TGTGCCACCAGTGATCCGGACAGGGCCTACGAGCAGTACTTC.

The table lists this clone with a few counts. V usage is TRBV28 and J usage is TRBJ1-4, with D unresolved. Trimming pared 5 bases from V and 5 bases from J, leaving 12 bases between. The CDR3 contains 14 residues. The germline V gene encodes CDR1 MDHEN and CDR2 SYDVKM. The CDR3 DNA sequence: TGTGCCAGCAGTCAACTCGGTTGGAATGAAAAACTGTTTTTT. Protein product: CASSQLGWNEKLFF. Supplemented by reference TRBV28 and TRBJ1-4, the full variable domain reads DVKVTQSSRYLVKRTGEKVFLECVQDMDHENMFWYRQDPGLGLRLIYFSYDVKMKEKGDIPEGYSVSREKKERFSLILESASTNQTSMYLCASSQLGWNEKLFFGSGTQLSVL.

Note on this clone: It may be a read error: a sequence one base away is much more abundant. Different DNA sequences within this sample yield the same CDR3. The genes are TRBV18 and TRBJ2-4; D unclear. The CDR3 loop spans 15 amino acids. Per germline, CDR1 KGHSH and CDR2 LQKENI. V was cut by 5 bases and J by 1 base, with 12 bases left in between. The CDR3 loop reads CASSASTDAKNIQYF. The CDR3 bases are TGTGCCAGCTCAGCGTCGACTGACGCCAAAAACATTCAGTACTTC.

Comments on this clone: Its ends do not fully match the called genes, so a read error is possible. This chain joins TRBV7-2 and TRBJ2-7, with D unresolved. The CDR3 sequence is 13 residues long. Per germline, CDR1 SGHTA and CDR2 FQGNSA. CDR3 amino acids: CASSLSRRDEHYF. CDR3 in DNA: TGTGCCAGCAGCTTGAGCAGGAGAGACGAGCATTACTTC.

This clone was found many times. CDR3 residues: CSASGDRNNYGYTF. CDR3 DNA: TGCAGTGCCTCCGGAGACAGGAATAACTATGGCTACACCTTC. This chain uses TRBV20-1 with TRBJ1-2; D is perhaps TRBD1 (6 bases). Trimming removed 6 bases at V and 1 base at J, with 15 bases between. CDR3 length: 14 amino acids. CDR1 DFQATT and CDR2 SNEGSKA come from the germline V gene (reference sequence).

This clone has only a few counts. One base away lies a much larger clone, so this may be a sequencing read error. Other DNA sequences in this sample translate to the same CDR3. The chain is built from TRBV29-1 and TRBJ1-5, with D unresolved. V was trimmed by 1 base and J by 4 bases, leaving 8 bases between them. CDR1 and CDR2 from the germline V gene are SQVTM and ANQGSEA. The CDR3 is 13 residues long. The DNA for the CDR3 is TGCAGCGTTGAAGGTACGCCGAATCAGCCCCAGCATTTT. The encoded protein is CSVEGTPNQPQHF.

This chain connects TRBV6-1 to TRBJ2-7, with 8 bases that match TRBD2. Trimming took 9 bases from V and 4 from J; bases not matched to a gene: 17. Per the germline V gene, CDR1 is MNHNS and CDR2 is SASEGT. The CDR3 spans 16 residues. The CDR3 nucleotides are TGTGCCAGTAGCGCAGTACTGGGACTAGGGTCTTACGAGCAGTACTTC. This sequence encodes CASSAVLGLGSYEQYF.

For the CDR3, the DNA is TGTGCCTGGGCCTCGGGGTCAAACACTGAAGCTTTCTTT. It encodes CAWASGSNTEAFF. The V gene is TRBV30, the J gene TRBJ1-1; no firm D call. CDR3 length equals 13 residues. Trimming cost V 5 bases and J 2 bases, with 12 bases left between them. CDR1 is GTSNPN and CDR2 is SVGIG in the germline V gene (reference sequence).

This clone has a count of ten or more. Other DNA sequences of this sample code for an identical CDR3. This rearrangement joins TRBV5-4 to TRBJ1-3; no clear D. The germline V gene has CDR1 SGHNT and CDR2 YYREEE (reference sequence). V lost 1 base and J lost 0, with 5 bases in between. This CDR3 region has 14 residues. The CDR3 bases are TGTGCCAGCAGCTTGTCAGGCTCTGGAAACACCATATATTTT. Its protein is CASSLSGSGNTIYF.

At least ten counts were recorded for this clone. This chain connects TRBV28 to TRBJ1-1; D unclear. Germline V lookup: CDR1 MDHEN, CDR2 SYDVKM. This CDR3 region has 15 residues. V lost 3 bases to trimming and J lost 4 bases, with 15 bases between them. The CDR3 region has the DNA TGTGCCAGCAGTTTCTCTCGCGTCGTGGGCACTGAAGCTTTCTTT. Protein sequence: CASSFSRVVGTEAFF.

This clone was found many times. The genes are TRBV7-9 and TRBJ1-1, with 9 bases matching TRBD1. In germline, CDR1 is SEHNR, CDR2 FQNEAQ (reference sequence). Trimming cost V 1 base and J 3 bases; bases outside gene matches: 0. The CDR3 totals 14 residues. CDR3 in DNA: TGTGCCAGCAGCTTAGGACAGGGGGACACTGAAGCTTTCTTT. Translating gives CASSLGQGDTEAFF. Complete variable domain (other parts from reference TRBV7-9 and TRBJ1-1): DTGVSQNPRHKITKRGQNVTFRCDPISEHNRLYWYRQTLGQGPEFLTYFQNEAQLEKSRLLSDRFSAERPKGSFSTLEIQRTEQGDSAMYLCASSLGQGDTEAFFGQGTRLTVV.

This clone was recorded a few times. The chain joins TRBV6-1 to TRBJ1-1; D remains unclear. Trimming removed 11 bases from V and 1 base from J, with 8 bases in between. This CDR3 comprises 11 residues. Germline V gene sequence: CDR1 MNHNS, CDR2 SASEGT. The CDR3 loop reads CAVTANTEAFF. The DNA for the CDR3 is TGTGCCGTTACGGCGAACACTGAAGCTTTCTTT.